This T cell receptor (beta chain) was identified in a study of technical replicates of blood from a handful of donors. Germline V lookup: CDR1 SEHNR, CDR2 FQNEAQ (reference sequence). The CDR3 has 16 residues. V shed 5 bases and J shed 6 bases, with 23 bases lying between them. The protocol was immunoSEQ multiplex PCR, while the TCRdb copy is restricted to in-frame clones and leaves out a portion. The table shows about 73,000 clones, with roughly nine tenths occurring only once. This receptor was obtained from a human donor in good health. Some clones in this sample may be carry-over from other donors' samples. The chain couples TRBV7-9 to TRBJ2-7, with D perhaps TRBD2 (6 bases). Source material: PBMCs. CDR3 residues: CASSPRPRDLGSEQYF. The DNA for the CDR3 is TGTGCCAGCAGCCCCCGTCCCCGGGACTTAGGGAGCGAGCAGTACTTC.